Described below is a single T cell receptor (beta chain) sequence and its context. Moderate-to-severe activity, CAS ≥3, NOSPECS ≥4 and duration under 3 months were recorded for donors with ophthalmopathy. Clinicians diagnosed using symptoms, serum thyroxine, TRAb, thyroid ultrasound and orbital computed tomography. As the starting material, more than 8 ml of fresh peripheral blood yielded the PBMCs. RNA served as the template for amplifying TCR beta CDR3 regions. The authors performed first-round RT-PCR with HTBI primers and then a second-round multiplex PCR. MiXCR, applied by TCRdb to the multiplex PCR reads, yields one record per CDR3 protein. The table records about 200,000 distinct CDR3 sequences, 29% of them present only once. These data belong to a study of Graves' ophthalmopathy and Graves' hyperthyroidism. Study-wide context: Peripheral blood sampling preceded any treatment and occurred at initial diagnosis.

The sequence was obtained from a man aged 45-60 years with Graves' ophthalmopathy. Sequencing was performed on peripheral blood.

CDR3 DNA: TGTGCCTGGAGTCCCGGGGTTGGCAATTCACCCCTCCACTTT. This sequence encodes CAWSPGVGNSPLHF. The gene calls are TRBV30 and TRBJ1-6; D gene ambiguous. Trimming shortened V by 2 bases and J by 7 bases, and 12 bases separated the two germline ends. CDR1 and CDR2 (germline): GTSNPN, SVGIG (reference sequence). The CDR3 has 14 residues.